This T cell receptor (beta chain) appears in the sequencing data of a study of T cell changes during pregnancy in multiple sclerosis. This CDR3 spans 12 amino acids. Between the trimmed V and J ends, which lost 0 bases and 5 bases, there was a span of 4 bases. Germline lookup yields CDR1 MNHNS and CDR2 SASEGT. Sequencing used immunoSEQ multiplex PCR; TCRdb keeps in-frame clones, though not all of them. The sample lists approximately 50,000 clones, 92% occurring once. This sequence joins TRBV6-1 and TRBJ1-2; D remains unclear. This specimen was CD4+ T cells from peripheral blood mononuclear cells, taken after pregnancy. This receptor was taken from a female donor with multiple sclerosis, enrolled in a pregnancy study. The CDR3 DNA follows: TGTGCCAGCAGTGAAGCGGCATATGGCTACACCTTC. Amino acid sequence: CASSEAAYGYTF.